The sequence of this TCR beta chain was determined in a study of Ad26.COV2.S vaccination and SARS-CoV-2 variants. Looking at the study overall: Ad26.COV2.S shots went into the muscle once or twice, 56 days apart.

Treatment meaning: some 19 received Ad26.COV2.S at low or high dose, single or two shots; 5 received placebo; per-sample allocation not given. Samples analyzed were those drawn on day 63 after the first vaccine or placebo injection. The germline gives CDR1 MNHEY, CDR2 SVGEGT. Between the trimmed V and J ends, which lost 6 bases and 2 bases, there was a span of 20 bases. The CDR3 runs 17 residues. The assay was immunoSEQ multiplex PCR, and TCRdb's table has in-frame clones only and misses some. The sample lists 300,000 to 500,000 clones, 70% to 90% occurring once. The sequence came from a person aged 18 to 65 who received the Ad26.COV2.S COVID-19 vaccine or a placebo. The material sequenced was peripheral blood, taken in a trial of Ad26.COV2.S vaccine versus placebo. The chain has TRBV6-2 or TRBV6-3 and TRBJ1-5; a possible D gene is TRBD1 (6 bases). The CDR3 region is CASSLTHKTGGNQPQHF. The CDR3 DNA sequence: TGTGCCAGCAGCCTGACCCATAAGACAGGCGGCAATCAGCCCCAGCATTTT.